This T cell receptor (beta chain) is from a study of T cells in localized non-small cell lung cancer. As regards this clone: Its antigen is not known.

TCRdb keeps only in-frame clones here, not all; method: immunoSEQ multiplex PCR. In the table there are 27,000 or so clones, around 83% of which are singletons. The trim removed 6 bases at V and 0 bases at J, leaving 3 bases unmatched. Germline assignment: CDR1 SNHLY and CDR2 FYNNEI. This CDR3 spans 15 amino acids. Study findings and constraints: Because only a single region of the tumor was sequenced, heterogeneity remains possible. Elevated blood T cell density was associated with longer overall survival.

This clonotype was sampled from a woman aged 35 to 75 with stage I lung adenocarcinoma. Sequences were derived from peripheral blood, sampled before any cancer treatment. This chain connects TRBV2 to TRBJ1-5; 9 bases are a match to TRBD1. CDR3 nucleotide sequence: TGTGCCAGCAGGGGGGACAGGGTTAGCAATCAGCCCCAGCATTTT. This codes for CASRGDRVSNQPQHF. The whole variable domain, remainder taken from reference TRBV2 and TRBJ1-5, is EPEVTQTPSHQVTQMGQEVILRCVPISNHLYFYWYRQILGQKVEFLVSFYNNEISEKSEIFDDQFSVERPDGSNFTLKIRSTKLEDSAMYFCASRGDRVSNQPQHFGDGTRLSIL.